The T cell receptor beta chain described here comes from a study of regulatory T cells in long-lasting Graves disease. The overall study: Over 5 years of antithyroid drugs plus positive TSH receptor antibodies defined persistent Graves' disease.

Overall study results and limits: Persistent disease was characterized by preferential usage of TRBV28, TRBJ1-2 and TRBJ2-5.

Both iRepertoire HTBI primers and Arm-PCR of CDR3 regions were used to build the TCR beta libraries. Via MiXCR, TCRdb re-called the multiplex PCR reads, giving one row per CDR3 protein. The table has 350,000 to 500,000 distinct CDR3 sequences, around 23% seen once. Germline CDR1 is MDHEN and CDR2 is SYDVKM. V was clipped by 6 bases and J by 1 base, with 12 bases between them. This CDR3 spans 14 amino acids. This clonotype showed up many times. Antigen: not known. Time point specified: persistent/refractory GD, antithyroid drugs over 5 years with positive TRAb. RNA extracted from PBMCs served as the sequencing template. Investigators report Graves' disease was diagnosed under American Thyroid Association guidelines.

This sequence originates from a female donor with Graves disease. The rearrangement links TRBV28 to TRBJ2-5, with D unresolved. The specimen comprised peripheral blood mononuclear cells (PBMCs), sampled when the disease was refractory, from a patient treated with antithyroid drugs. The CDR3 DNA is TGTGCCAGCAGCTTGGGTGGCCGCCAAGAGACCCAGTACTTC. This encodes CASSLGGRQETQYF.